A selection of T cell receptor beta chains follows, all from one sample in a study of cytotoxic CD8 clonotypes in ibrutinib-treated CLL. Method: immunoSEQ multiplex PCR; TCRdb's copy keeps in-frame clones and lacks some. Of tens of thousands of clones in the sample, 65% were seen once. Sequenced here: PBMCs, sampled after 24 months of ibrutinib treatment. Source of these receptors: a human donor with chronic lymphocytic leukemia. The conserved cysteine and the conserved F or W are not part of the CDR3 here.

j_call: TRBJ2-3
v_call: TRBV4-1
cdr3_aa: ASSQRLVLAASTDTQY

j_call: TRBJ2-5
v_call: TRBV11-2
cdr3_aa: ASSLGQGARETQY

j_call: TRBJ2-5
v_call: TRBV27
cdr3_aa: ASSQSGTLGTQY

j_call: TRBJ1-1
v_call: TRBV6-6
cdr3_aa: ASSYSTGEEAF

j_call: TRBJ2-7
v_call: TRBV2
cdr3_aa: ASSAGTGFYEQY

j_call: TRBJ2-2
v_call: TRBV27
cdr3_aa: ASSFYGTRYNTGELF

j_call: TRBJ1-2
v_call: TRBV5-1
cdr3_aa: ASGRGNYGYT

j_call: TRBJ2-3
v_call: TRBV18
cdr3_aa: ASSHQTGFGTDTQY

j_call: TRBJ2-2
v_call: TRBV5-1
cdr3_aa: ASTIGEAGELF

j_call: TRBJ2-2
v_call: TRBV5-1
cdr3_aa: ASSNAGTNTGELF

j_call: TRBJ1-4
v_call: TRBV27
cdr3_aa: ASSPRLGTNEKLF

j_call: TRBJ2-7
v_call: TRBV18
cdr3_aa: ASSPMGQGAMEQY

j_call: TRBJ2-2
v_call: TRBV5-1
cdr3_aa: ASSRSPANTGELF

j_call: TRBJ1-1
v_call: TRBV15
cdr3_aa: ATSRIPVNTEAF

j_call: TRBJ2-3
v_call: TRBV10-3
cdr3_aa: AIGGGSPTDTQY

j_call: TRBJ1-2
v_call: TRBV10-3
cdr3_aa: AISDSYGYT

j_call: TRBJ1-3
v_call: TRBV5-1
cdr3_aa: ASSSTGAGNTIY

j_call: TRBJ2-1
v_call: TRBV29-1
cdr3_aa: SGVAGTSGYNEQF

j_call: TRBJ2-3
v_call: TRBV6-1
cdr3_aa: ASSEFPY

j_call: TRBJ2-7
v_call: TRBV5-1
cdr3_aa: ASSLGILDEQY

j_call: TRBJ1-5
v_call: TRBV6-5
cdr3_aa: ASSSVGVYNQPQH

j_call: TRBJ2-7
v_call: TRBV4-1
cdr3_aa: ASSQALLRTGFAYEQY

j_call: TRBJ1-1
v_call: TRBV10-3
cdr3_aa: AISPGQGGLPEAF

j_call: TRBJ2-3
v_call: TRBV29-1
cdr3_aa: SVEPTGADTQY

j_call: TRBJ2-2
v_call: TRBV18
cdr3_aa: ASSPPIPGELF

j_call: TRBJ1-4
v_call: TRBV18
cdr3_aa: ASSPLRDRVNEKLF

j_call: TRBJ2-5
v_call: TRBV2
cdr3_aa: ASSDDRGFETQY

j_call: TRBJ1-6
v_call: TRBV11-3
cdr3_aa: ASSQSLNSPLH

j_call: TRBJ2-3
v_call: TRBV5-1
cdr3_aa: ASSPGGVATDTQY

j_call: TRBJ2-3
v_call: TRBV10-3
cdr3_aa: ATASGVGDTQY